The sample holds many counts of the clone carrying this TCR beta chain. The antigen is undetermined. The DNA ends 3 residues before the CDR3 does, and the rest of the CDR3 is filled in from the germline J gene. This record comes from a study of T cell clonality in common variable immunodeficiency. Study conclusions and caveats: CVID subjects showed higher TCRbeta clonality than healthy controls. CVID patient heterogeneity limited repertoire-clinical complication correlations. Compared with controls, CVID subjects had fewer shared TCRbeta clones.

CVID and control samples used equivalent genomic DNA input. The data were produced by immunoSEQ multiplex PCR, yet TCRdb's version contains in-frame clones alone and is incomplete. The repertoire shows 40,000 to 55,000 clones, none seen only once; the top ten take about 10%. CDR1 is MDHEN, CDR2 SYDVKM, per germline. V was pared by 5 bases and J by 3 bases, with 13 bases between. The CDR3 sequence is 14 residues long. The sequenced sample was peripheral blood mononuclear cells. The clonotype originates from a person between 18 and 75 years old in good health. This sequence joins TRBV28 and TRBJ2-5; D unresolved. The CDR3 sequence is CASSPRLVEETQYF. CDR3 bases read: TGTGCCAGCAGTCCTAGGTTGGTGGAAGAGACC.